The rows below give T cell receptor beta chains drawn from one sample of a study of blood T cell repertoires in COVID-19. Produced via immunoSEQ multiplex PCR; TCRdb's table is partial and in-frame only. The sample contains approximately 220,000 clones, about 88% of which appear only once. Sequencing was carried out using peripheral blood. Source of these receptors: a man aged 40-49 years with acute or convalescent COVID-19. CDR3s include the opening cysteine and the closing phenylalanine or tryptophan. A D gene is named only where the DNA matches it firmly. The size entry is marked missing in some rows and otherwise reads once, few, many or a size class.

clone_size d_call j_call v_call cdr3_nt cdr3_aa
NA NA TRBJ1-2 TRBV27 TGTGCCAGCAGTTTATCCGGCGGGTATGGCTACACCTTC CASSLSGGYGYTF
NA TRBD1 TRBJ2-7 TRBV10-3 TGTGCCATCAGTAGAGGGGACAGATCCTACGAGCAGTACTTC CAISRGDRSYEQYF
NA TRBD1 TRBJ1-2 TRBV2 TGTGCCAGCACCTTTGGACAGGGGCCAAACTATGGCTACACCTTC CASTFGQGPNYGYTF
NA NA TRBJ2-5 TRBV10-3 TGTGCCATCAGAGGGGAGGCGGGGAAAGAGACCCAGTACTTC CAIRGEAGKETQYF
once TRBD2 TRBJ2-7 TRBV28 TGTGCCAGCAAGCCAGCGGGGCCCCTAAATAAGCAGTACTTC CASKPAGPLNKQYF
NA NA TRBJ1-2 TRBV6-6 TGTGCCAGCAGTCCCGGTGAGGATGGCTACACCTTC CASSPGEDGYTF
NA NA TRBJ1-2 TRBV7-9 TGTGCCAGCAGCTCCGTGGGGGCAGGGGATGGCTACACCTTC CASSSVGAGDGYTF
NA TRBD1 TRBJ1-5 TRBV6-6 TGTGCCAGCAGCCGTGGACAGGGTTATGAGCCCCAGCATTTT CASSRGQGYEPQHF
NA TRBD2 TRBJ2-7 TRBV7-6 TGTGCCAGCAGCTTAGGACTAGCGGGGGGCCACGAGCAGTACTTC CASSLGLAGGHEQYF
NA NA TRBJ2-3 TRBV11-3 TGTGCCAGCAGCCAGGGACTGACAGATACGCAGTATTTT CASSQGLTDTQYF